A single T cell receptor (beta chain) is shown here with its context. There is no known antigen for this receptor. Qualities for individual bases were not recorded, and no much larger clone is one base off. The sample's time point label, in plain terms: about 28 days (+/-7) after the second vaccine dose. AZD1222 recipients given second doses at about 4 weeks or at about 12 weeks were pooled, since spike-specific TCR depth and breadth were not found to differ between the two schedules. Samples from vaccinated people were obtained from the UK trials COV001 and COV002, which included a single-blind randomized controlled phase 2/3 trial of AZD1222 (ChAdOx1 nCoV-19) in healthy adults. Trial participant PBMC samples were collected at day 0 and day 28 after the second dose for TCRbeta chain sequencing. The data derive from a study of T cell responses to AZD1222 COVID-19 vaccine (dated by TCRdb to 2020 to 2022). With respect to the entire study: TCR sequencing was performed for 230 to 250 trial participants, of whom about 200 were given two doses of AZD1222 and approximately 25 were given two doses of MenACWY control vaccine. Trial participants were enrolled by age into 18-55, 56-69 and 70-plus year subgroups, with approximately 150, 30 and 60 TCR-sequenced participants respectively. Overall study outcomes, separate from this receptor: In the small 56-69-year group, the increase in depth fell short of significance, most likely because of low power. Participants were mostly white British and included more females than males, and it was suggested by the authors that clonal diversity may have been underestimated. Because no day 14 peak-response samples were available, the repertoires could be characterized only after the peak T cell response. Vaccine-associated CD4 TCRs spanned the whole spike protein, with dominant responses in regions 160-218 and 743-854. Nearly half of unique spike-specific TCRs reportedly recognized epitopes outside regions mutated in the B.1.351 and B.1.1.7 variants. Conclusions about previously exposed vaccinees were limited because only six or seven AZD1222 recipients were SARS-CoV-2 seropositive at baseline. After two AZD1222 doses, spike-specific TCR breadth and depth were significantly higher than at day 0 and than in MenACWY recipients.

The CDR3 regions of human TCRbeta chains were analyzed by immunosequencing. Under the source paper's analysis protocol: Repertoire TCRs were checked for matches against a reference library of SARS-CoV-2-specific TCRs that had been generated using the MIRA antigen-specificity platform. Breadth meant the fraction of unique TCRs that were SARS-CoV-2-associated, whereas depth meant the fraction of total T cells that were SARS-CoV-2-associated. Using the MIRA data, every spike-specific TCR was mapped to the spike region that the TCR reacted to and assigned to either a CD4 or a CD8 class. Log10-transformed breadth and depth values were compared by one-way ANOVA with Sidak's multiple comparisons tests. TCRdb carries this immuneACCESS record with in-frame sequences only. Its versions omit some clonotypes, under half of them owing to an unresolved V gene in the studies checked, with the rest unexplained. The V and J calls and clone size were taken over from that table, and D and trimming were inferred from the DNA. In this sample the table shows about 77,000 clones, 92% of which occur a single time. The ten largest clonotypes hold roughly 5% of the sample.

The sequence was collected from an adult who received the AZD1222 COVID-19 vaccine. The sequenced sample was peripheral blood, obtained 28 days after the second AZD1222 dose.

The DNA is as follows: TGTGCCAGCAGTCGGTACGAGCAGTACTTC. This translates into CASSRYEQYF. The V and J segments used are TRBV27 and TRBJ2-7; there is no confident call for the D gene. Per the germline V gene (reference sequence), MNHEY is the CDR1 and SMNVEV is the CDR2. Including the terminal cysteine and phenylalanine, the CDR3 comprises 10 residues. The CDR3 DNA has 30 bases and is translated from base 1. Trimming costs V 5 bases and J 4 bases, and their ends lie 3 bases apart.